The T cell receptor beta chain under discussion was sequenced for a study of CD8+CD57+ T cells in acquired aplastic anemia. At the level of the study: Mean DNA quantity obtained from sorted CD4+ and CD8+ cells was about 3 ug. For CD4+ cells, healthy donors had an average of approximately 11 million reads.

The TCR beta profiling, which covered VDJ combination and CDR3 sequence, was carried out using genomic DNA as the template. One entry per CDR3 protein, called by TCRdb with MiXCR from the reads. The data show around 180,000 distinct CDR3 sequences, about three fifths seen once. Germline CDR1 is DFQATT and CDR2 is SNEGSKA (reference sequence). CDR3 length: 12 residues. V was trimmed by 6 bases and J by 4 bases, leaving 12 bases between them. V and J are TRBV20-1 and TRBJ1-2, with unresolved D. This receptor was identified in a human donor in good health. Sequenced input: sorted CD4+, CD8+, or CD8+CD57+ T cells (not recorded which) from PBMCs. CDR3 in DNA: TGCAGTGCGTCCCAGCTACCCTATGGCTACACCTTC. This codes for CSASQLPYGYTF.